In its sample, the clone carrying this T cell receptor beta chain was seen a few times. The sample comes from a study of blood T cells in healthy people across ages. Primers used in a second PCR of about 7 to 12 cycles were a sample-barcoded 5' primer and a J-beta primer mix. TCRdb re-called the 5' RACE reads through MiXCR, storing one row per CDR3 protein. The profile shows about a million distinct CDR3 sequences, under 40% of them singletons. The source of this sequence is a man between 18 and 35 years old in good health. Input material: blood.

CDR3: CASRANMVQVVFF. As DNA, the CDR3 is TGTGCCAGTAGGGCCAATATGGTCCAGGTGGTTTTCTTT. The gene calls are TRBV19 and TRBJ1-1; D not certain. Germline V gene sequence: CDR1 LNHDA, CDR2 SQIVND (reference sequence). This CDR3 has 13 residues. V was shortened by 6 bases and J by 13 bases, with 21 bases between the two germline ends.